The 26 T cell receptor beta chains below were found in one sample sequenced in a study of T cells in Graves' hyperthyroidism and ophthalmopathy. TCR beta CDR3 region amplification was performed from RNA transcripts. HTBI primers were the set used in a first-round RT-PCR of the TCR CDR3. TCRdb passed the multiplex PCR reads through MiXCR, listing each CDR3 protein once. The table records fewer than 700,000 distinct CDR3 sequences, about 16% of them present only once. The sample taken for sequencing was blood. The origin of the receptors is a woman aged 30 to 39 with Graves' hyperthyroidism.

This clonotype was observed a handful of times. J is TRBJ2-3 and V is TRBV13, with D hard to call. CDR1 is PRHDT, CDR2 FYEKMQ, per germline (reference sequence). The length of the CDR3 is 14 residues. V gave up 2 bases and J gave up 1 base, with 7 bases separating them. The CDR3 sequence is CASSLMDGTDTQYF. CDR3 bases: TGTGCCAGCAGCTTAATGGACGGCACAGATACGCAGTATTTT. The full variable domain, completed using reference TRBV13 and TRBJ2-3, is AAGVIQSPRHLIKEKRETATLKCYPIPRHDTVYWYQQGPGQDPQFLISFYEKMQSDKGSIPDRFSAQQFSDYHSELNMSSLELGDSALYFCASSLMDGTDTQYFGPGTRLTVL.

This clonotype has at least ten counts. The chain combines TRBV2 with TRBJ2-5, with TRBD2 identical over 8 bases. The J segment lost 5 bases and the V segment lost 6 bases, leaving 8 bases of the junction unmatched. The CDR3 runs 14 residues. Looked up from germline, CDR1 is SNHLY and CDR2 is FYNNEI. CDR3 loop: CASSRRLAGETQYF. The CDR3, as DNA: TGTGCCAGCAGCCGACGATTAGCGGGGGAGACCCAGTACTTC.

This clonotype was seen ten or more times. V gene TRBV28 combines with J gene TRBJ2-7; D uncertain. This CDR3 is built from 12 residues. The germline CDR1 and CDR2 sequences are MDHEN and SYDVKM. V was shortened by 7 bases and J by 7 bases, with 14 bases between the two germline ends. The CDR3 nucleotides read TGTGCCAGCATCGCGGTTGCTGGTGAGCAGTACTTC. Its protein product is CASIAVAGEQYF.

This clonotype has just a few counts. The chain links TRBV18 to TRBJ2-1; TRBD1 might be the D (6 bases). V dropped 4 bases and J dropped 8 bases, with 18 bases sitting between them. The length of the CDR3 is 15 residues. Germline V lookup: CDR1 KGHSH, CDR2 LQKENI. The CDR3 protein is CASSREQGSRDEQFF. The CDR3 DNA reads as TGTGCCAGCTCACGGGAACAGGGTTCTCGCGATGAGCAGTTCTTC.

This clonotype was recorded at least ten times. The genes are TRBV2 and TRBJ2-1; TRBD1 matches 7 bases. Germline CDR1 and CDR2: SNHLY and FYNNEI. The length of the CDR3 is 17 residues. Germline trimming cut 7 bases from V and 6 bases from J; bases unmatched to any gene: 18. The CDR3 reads CASTPLSRGQSGNEQFF. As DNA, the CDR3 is TGTGCCAGCACCCCCCTCTCAAGGGGGCAAAGTGGCAATGAGCAGTTCTTC.

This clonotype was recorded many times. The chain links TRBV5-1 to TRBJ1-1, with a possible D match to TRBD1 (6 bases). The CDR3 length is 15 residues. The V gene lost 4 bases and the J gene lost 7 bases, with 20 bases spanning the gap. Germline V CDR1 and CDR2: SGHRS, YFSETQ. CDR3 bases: TGCGCCAGCAGCCCCCCGACAGGTGCCCCGGTTGAAGCTTTCTTT. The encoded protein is CASSPPTGAPVEAFF.

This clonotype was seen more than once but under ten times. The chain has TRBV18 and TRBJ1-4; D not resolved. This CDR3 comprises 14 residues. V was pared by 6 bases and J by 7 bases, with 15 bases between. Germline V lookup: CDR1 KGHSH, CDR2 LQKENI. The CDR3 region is CASSGFSAGEKLFF. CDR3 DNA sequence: TGTGCCAGCTCGGGATTTTCCGCGGGTGAAAAACTGTTTTTT. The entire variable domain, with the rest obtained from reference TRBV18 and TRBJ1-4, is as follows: NAGVMQNPRHLVRRRGQEARLRCSPMKGHSHVYWYRQLPEEGLKFMVYLQKENIIDESGMPKERFSAEFPKEGPSILRIQQVVRGDSAAYFCASSGFSAGEKLFFGSGTQLSVL.

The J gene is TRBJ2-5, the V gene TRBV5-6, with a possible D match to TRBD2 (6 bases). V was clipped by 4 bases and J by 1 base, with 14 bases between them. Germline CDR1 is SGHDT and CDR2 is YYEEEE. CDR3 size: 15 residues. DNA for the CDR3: TGTGCCAGCAGCGTTGGGACGGGACTCCAAGAGACCCAGTACTTC. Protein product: CASSVGTGLQETQYF.

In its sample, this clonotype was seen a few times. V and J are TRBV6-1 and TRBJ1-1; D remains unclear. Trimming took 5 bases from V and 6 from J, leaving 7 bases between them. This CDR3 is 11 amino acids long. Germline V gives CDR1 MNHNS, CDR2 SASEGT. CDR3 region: CASSSYPEAFF. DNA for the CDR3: TGTGCCAGCAGTTCGTATCCTGAAGCTTTCTTT.

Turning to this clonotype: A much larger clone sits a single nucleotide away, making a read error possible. In DNA form, the CDR3 reads TGTGCCCGCAGCTTCTTTGCAGCGGGAGGGCCACTAGACAATGAGCAGTTCTTC. Residues: CARSFFAAGGPLDNEQFF. V usage is TRBV5-6 and J usage is TRBJ2-1; 10 bases fit TRBD2. The CDR3 runs to 18 residues. In germline, CDR1 is SGHDT, CDR2 YYEEEE.

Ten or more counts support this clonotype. This CDR3 is CASSPLYGTSGRAYEQYF. The CDR3 DNA sequence: TGTGCCAGCAGCCCCCTCTATGGAACTAGCGGGAGGGCCTACGAGCAGTACTTC. This sequence joins TRBV3-1 and TRBJ2-7, with 13 bases matching TRBD2. V lost 4 bases, J lost 2 bases, and 11 bases stayed unmatched. This CDR3 contains 18 residues. Germline V gives CDR1 LGHDT, CDR2 YNNKEL (reference sequence).

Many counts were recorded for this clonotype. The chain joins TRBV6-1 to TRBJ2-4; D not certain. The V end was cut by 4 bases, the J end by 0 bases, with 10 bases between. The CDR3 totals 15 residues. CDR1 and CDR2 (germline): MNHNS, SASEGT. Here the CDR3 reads CASSANTGAKNIQYF. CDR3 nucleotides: TGTGCCAGCAGTGCCAATACGGGAGCCAAAAACATTCAGTACTTC.

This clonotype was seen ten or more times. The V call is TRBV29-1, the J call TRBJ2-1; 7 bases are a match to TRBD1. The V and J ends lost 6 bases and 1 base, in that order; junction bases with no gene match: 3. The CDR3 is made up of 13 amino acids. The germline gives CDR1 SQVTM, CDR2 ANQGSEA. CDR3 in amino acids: CSVRQGSYNEQFF. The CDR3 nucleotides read TGCAGCGTCAGACAGGGTTCCTACAATGAGCAGTTCTTC.

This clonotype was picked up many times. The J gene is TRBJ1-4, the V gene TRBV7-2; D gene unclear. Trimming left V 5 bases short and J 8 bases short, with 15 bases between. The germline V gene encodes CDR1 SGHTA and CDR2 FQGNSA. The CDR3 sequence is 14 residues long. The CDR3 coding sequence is TGTGCCAGCAGCCCACCAAATATGGGAGAAAAACTGTTTTTT. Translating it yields CASSPPNMGEKLFF.

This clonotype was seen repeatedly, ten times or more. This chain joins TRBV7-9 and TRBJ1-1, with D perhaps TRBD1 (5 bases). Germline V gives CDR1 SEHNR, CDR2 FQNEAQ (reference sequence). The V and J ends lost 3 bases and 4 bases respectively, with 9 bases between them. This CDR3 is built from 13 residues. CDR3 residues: CASSFGGTTEAFF. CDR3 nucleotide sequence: TGTGCCAGCAGCTTCGGAGGGACCACTGAAGCTTTCTTT.

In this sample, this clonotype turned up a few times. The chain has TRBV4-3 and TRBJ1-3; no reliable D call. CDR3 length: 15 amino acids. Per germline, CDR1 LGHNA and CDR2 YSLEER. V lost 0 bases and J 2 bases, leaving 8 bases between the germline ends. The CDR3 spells CASSQETGAGNTIYF. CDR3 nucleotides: TGCGCCAGCAGCCAAGAAACCGGGGCTGGAAACACCATATATTTT.

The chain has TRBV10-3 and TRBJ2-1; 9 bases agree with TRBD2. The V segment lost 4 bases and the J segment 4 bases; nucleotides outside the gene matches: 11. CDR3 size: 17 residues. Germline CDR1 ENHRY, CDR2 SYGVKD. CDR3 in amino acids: CAISGPRGGEIYNEQFF. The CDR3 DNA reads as TGTGCCATCAGTGGCCCCCGCGGGGGGGAAATTTACAATGAGCAGTTCTTC.

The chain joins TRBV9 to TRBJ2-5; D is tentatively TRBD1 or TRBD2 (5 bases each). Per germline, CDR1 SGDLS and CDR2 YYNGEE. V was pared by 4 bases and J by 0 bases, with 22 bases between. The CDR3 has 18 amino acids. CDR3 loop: CASSLGATLSTYQETQYF. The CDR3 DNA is TGTGCCAGCAGCCTCGGGGCTACGCTGAGTACATACCAAGAGACCCAGTACTTC.

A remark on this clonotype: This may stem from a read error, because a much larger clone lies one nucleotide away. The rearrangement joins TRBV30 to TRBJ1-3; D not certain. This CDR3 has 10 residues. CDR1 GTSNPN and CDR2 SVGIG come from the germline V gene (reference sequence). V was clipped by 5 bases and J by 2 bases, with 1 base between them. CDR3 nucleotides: TGTGCCTGGGCTGGAAACACCATATATTTT. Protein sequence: CAWAGNTIYF.

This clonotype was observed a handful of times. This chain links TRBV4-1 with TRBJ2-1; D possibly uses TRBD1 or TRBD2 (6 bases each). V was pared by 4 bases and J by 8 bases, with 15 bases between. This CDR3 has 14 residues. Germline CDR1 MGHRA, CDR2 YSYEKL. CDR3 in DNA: TGCGCCAGCAGCCGCCGAAGGGGGGTGGATGAGCAGTTCTTC. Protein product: CASSRRRGVDEQFF.

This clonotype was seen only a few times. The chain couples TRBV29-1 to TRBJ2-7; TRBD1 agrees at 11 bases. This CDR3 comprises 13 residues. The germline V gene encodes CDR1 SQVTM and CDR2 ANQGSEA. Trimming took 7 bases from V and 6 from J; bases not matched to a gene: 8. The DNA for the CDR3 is TGCAGCGCCCCCGGACAGGGGGCAGGCGAGCAGTACTTC. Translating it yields CSAPGQGAGEQYF.

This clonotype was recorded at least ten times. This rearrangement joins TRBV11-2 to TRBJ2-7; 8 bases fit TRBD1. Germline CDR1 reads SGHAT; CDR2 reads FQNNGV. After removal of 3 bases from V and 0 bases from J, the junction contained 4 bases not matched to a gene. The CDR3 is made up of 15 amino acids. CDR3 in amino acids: CASSLTGDSSYEQYF. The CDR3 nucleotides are TGTGCCAGCAGCTTGACAGGGGATAGCTCCTACGAGCAGTACTTC.

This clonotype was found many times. In nucleotides, the CDR3 is TGCGCCAGCAGCGCTGGACTTCCCAACACTGAAGCTTTCTTT. Its protein is CASSAGLPNTEAFF. The chain is built from TRBV5-1 and TRBJ1-1; D is unresolved. Trimming cost V 4 bases and J 2 bases, with 12 bases left between them. The CDR3 has 14 residues. The germline gives CDR1 SGHRS, CDR2 YFSETQ.

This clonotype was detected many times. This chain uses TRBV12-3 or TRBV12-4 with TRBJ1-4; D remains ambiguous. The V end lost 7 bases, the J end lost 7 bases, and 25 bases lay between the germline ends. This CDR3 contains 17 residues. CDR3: CASTVTHSLLGSEKLFF. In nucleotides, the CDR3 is TGTGCCAGCACCGTGACACATTCGCTTCTGGGATCTGAAAAACTGTTTTTT.

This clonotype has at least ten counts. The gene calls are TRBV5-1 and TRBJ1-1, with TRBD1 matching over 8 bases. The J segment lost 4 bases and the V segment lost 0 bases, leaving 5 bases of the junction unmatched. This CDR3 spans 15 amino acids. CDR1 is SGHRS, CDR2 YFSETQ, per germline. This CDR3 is CASSLAGGAGTEAFF. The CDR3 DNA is TGCGCCAGCAGCTTGGCAGGGGGCGCGGGCACTGAAGCTTTCTTT.

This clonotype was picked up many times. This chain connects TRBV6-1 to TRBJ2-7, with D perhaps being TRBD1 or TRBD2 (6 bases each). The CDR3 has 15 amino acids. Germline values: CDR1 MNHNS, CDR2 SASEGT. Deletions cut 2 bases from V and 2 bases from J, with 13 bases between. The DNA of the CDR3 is TGTGCCAGCAGTGAAAAGTCGGGGGCCGCCTACGAGCAGTACTTC. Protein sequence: CASSEKSGAAYEQYF.